The 13 T cell receptor beta chains below all came from one sample that was sequenced in a study of blood T cells in healthy people across ages (dated by TCRdb to the mid-2010s). Preparation of the library involved 5' RACE. The instrument given in TCRdb is Illumina HiSeq 2500. A second PCR of about 6 to 11 cycles was run with a J-beta primer mix and a sample-barcoded 5' primer. TCRdb cleaned the public reads at Q25 with fastp, built clones with MiXCR and kept in-frame beta chains. Every distinct CDR3 protein forms one entry, paired with its most common genes and DNA. In this sample the table shows some 1,000,000 distinct CDR3 sequences, 20% to 25% of which occur a single time. Less than 0.75% of the sample belongs to the ten largest clones. The same sample was also used in a study of T cells of mothers and their children.

The specimen sequenced was blood. These receptors originate from a girl aged 2 to 10 in good health.

The CDR3 region has the DNA TGTGCCAGCAGCGCGACTAGCGGGGCTGAGACCCAGTACTTC. This encodes CASSATSGAETQYF. The chain has TRBV9 and TRBJ2-5, with 11 bases identical to TRBD2. The CDR3 loop spans 14 amino acids. Germline trimming cut 3 bases from V and 5 bases from J; bases unmatched to any gene: 3. CDR1 and CDR2 (germline): SGDLS, YYNGEE.

V and J are TRBV7-2 and TRBJ1-1; D might be TRBD1 (6 bases). Germline-derived CDR1 and CDR2 are SGHTA and FQGNSA. CDR3 length equals 15 residues. With 5 bases removed from V and 7 bases from J, the gap between germline ends came to 20 bases. CDR3 loop: CASSPPGGLGGEAFF. The CDR3 nucleotides are TGTGCCAGCAGCCCGCCTGGGGGGCTCGGCGGTGAAGCTTTCTTT.

The chain recombines TRBV29-1 with TRBJ2-7; the D is unclear. With 7 bases removed from V and 6 bases from J, the gap between germline ends came to 16 bases. The CDR3 spans 12 residues. The germline V gene has CDR1 SQVTM and CDR2 ANQGSEA. CDR3 region: CSAERATGEQYF. CDR3 nucleotides: TGCAGCGCCGAAAGGGCGACGGGCGAGCAGTACTTC.

This clonotype was counted only a few times. The genes are TRBV5-1 and TRBJ1-4; 11 nucleotides agree with TRBD1. The J segment lost 4 bases and the V segment lost 2 bases, leaving 4 bases of the junction unmatched. There are 16 residues in the CDR3. The germline V gene has CDR1 SGHRS and CDR2 YFSETQ. The CDR3 sequence: CASSFGTGGHNEKLFF. In DNA form, the CDR3 reads TGCGCCAGCAGCTTCGGGACAGGGGGACATAATGAAAAACTGTTTTTT.

The chain couples TRBV20-1 to TRBJ2-2; D may be TRBD1 or TRBD2 (5 bases each). The germline CDR1 and CDR2 sequences are DFQATT and SNEGSKA (reference sequence). The CDR3 is made up of 17 amino acids. Trimming shortened V by 0 bases and J by 4 bases, and 18 bases separated the two germline ends. The CDR3 coding sequence is TGCAGTGCTAGAGATCTGGGGGAACCTGCAGGCACCGGGGAGCTGTTTTTT. It translates to CSARDLGEPAGTGELFF.

This chain uses TRBV6-5 with TRBJ2-5; TRBD2 is a possible D gene (6 bases). V lost 4 bases to trimming and J lost 5 bases, with 17 bases between them. The CDR3 extends over 15 amino acids. Germline CDR1 MNHEY, CDR2 SVGAGI. CDR3 sequence reads: CASSFGTPKGETQYF. The CDR3 nucleotides read TGTGCCAGCAGTTTCGGGACTCCTAAGGGGGAGACCCAGTACTTC.

Only one count was recorded for this clonotype. The chain joins TRBV5-6 to TRBJ2-3, with a tentative D call TRBD2 (6 bases). Germline V lookup: CDR1 SGHDT, CDR2 YYEEEE. CDR3 size: 14 residues. Trimming shortened V by 4 bases and J by 4 bases, and 13 bases separated the two germline ends. This CDR3 is CASSLGWGADTQYF. The CDR3 DNA sequence: TGTGCCAGCAGCCTAGGGTGGGGGGCAGATACGCAGTATTTT.

The V call is TRBV12-5, the J call TRBJ1-2; possibly TRBD1 for D (6 bases). The V and J ends lost 2 bases and 4 bases respectively, with 8 bases between them. CDR1 and CDR2 from the germline V gene are LGHNT and FRNRAP. The CDR3 is 13 amino acids. The CDR3 DNA is TGTGCTAGTGGTTTGTGGGGGCTCTATGGCTACACCTTC. This codes for CASGLWGLYGYTF.

This clonotype was picked up a small number of times. V is TRBV19 and J is TRBJ2-1; unclear D gene. Germline-derived CDR1 and CDR2 are LNHDA and SQIVND (reference sequence). Trimming cost V 10 bases and J 0 bases, with 13 bases left between them. The CDR3 sequence is 14 residues long. DNA for the CDR3: TGTGCCACCATGAGGAGCACCTCCTACAATGAGCAGTTCTTC. Protein product: CATMRSTSYNEQFF.

V is TRBV20-1 and J is TRBJ2-7; D tentatively fits TRBD1 or TRBD2 (5 bases each). Trimming took 1 base from V and 4 from J, leaving 11 bases between them. This CDR3 is built from 13 residues. Per germline, CDR1 DFQATT and CDR2 SNEGSKA (reference sequence). The CDR3 DNA sequence: TGCAGTGCTAGAGCGATCGGGGCTTACGAGCAGTACTTC. Its protein is CSARAIGAYEQYF.

The chain carries TRBV6-2 or TRBV6-3 and TRBJ2-7; D remains ambiguous. The germline V gene encodes CDR1 MNHEY and CDR2 SVGEGT. The CDR3 has 15 residues. Trimming shortened V by 6 bases and J by 2 bases, and 17 bases separated the two germline ends. This CDR3 reads CASSSGPFSTYEQYF. DNA for the CDR3: TGTGCCAGCAGCAGTGGTCCTTTTTCTACCTACGAGCAGTACTTC.

This clonotype was counted a few times. The chain has TRBV7-9 and TRBJ2-7; D could derive from TRBD1 or TRBD2 (7 bases each). V was clipped by 3 bases and J by 2 bases, with 17 bases between them. In germline, CDR1 is SEHNR, CDR2 FQNEAQ (reference sequence). The CDR3 spans 16 residues. The CDR3 loop is CASSFQGSGTAYEQYF. CDR3 sequence (DNA): TGTGCCAGCAGCTTTCAAGGGAGCGGGACAGCCTACGAGCAGTACTTC. The full variable domain, rest sourced from reference TRBV7-9 and TRBJ2-7, is DTGVSQNPRHKITKRGQNVTFRCDPISEHNRLYWYRQTLGQGPEFLTYFQNEAQLEKSRLLSDRFSAERPKGSFSTLEIQRTEQGDSAMYLCASSFQGSGTAYEQYFGPGTRLTVT.

This clonotype was counted between two and nine times. This chain links TRBV21-1 with TRBJ2-6. TRBV21-1 is described as a pseudogene. This CDR3 has 16 amino acids. Here the CDR3 reads CATRVIRSSGANVLTF. The CDR3 coding sequence is TGTGCCACGAGAGTCATTAGGAGCTCTGGGGCCAACGTCCTGACTTTC.